These 15 T cell receptor beta chains were all obtained from the same sample, sequenced in a study of T cells after yellow fever vaccination. TCRdb used MiXCR to reprocess the 5' RACE reads, holding one entry per CDR3 protein. Of about 550,000 distinct CDR3 sequences listed, about 19% are singletons. Sequenced here: PBMCs, sampled 15 days after the yellow fever booster vaccination. The source of these receptors is a man younger than 45 who received the YFV17D yellow fever vaccine.

This chain links TRBV20-1 with TRBJ1-5; no clear D gene. This CDR3 comprises 14 residues. The V and J ends lost 5 bases and 3 bases respectively, with 14 bases between them. Per germline, CDR1 DFQATT and CDR2 SNEGSKA (reference sequence). The CDR3 loop is CSAYTPATNQPQHF. CDR3 DNA: TGCAGTGCTTATACCCCAGCGACCAATCAGCCCCAGCATTTT.

The chain carries TRBV7-2 and TRBJ1-5; maybe TRBD1 (6 bases). This CDR3 has 16 residues. Germline V gene data show CDR1 as SGHTA and CDR2 as FQGNSA. V gave up 0 bases and J gave up 4 bases, with 13 bases separating them. The CDR3 protein is CASSLAPTGGNQPQHF. In nucleotides, the CDR3 is TGTGCCAGCAGCTTAGCGCCGACAGGAGGAAATCAGCCCCAGCATTTT.

The chain carries TRBV25-1 and TRBJ2-1, with 9 bases identical to TRBD2. CDR3 size: 15 residues. The germline V gene has CDR1 MGHDK and CDR2 SYGVNS. After removal of 5 bases from V and 7 bases from J, the junction contained 9 bases not matched to a gene. DNA for the CDR3: TGTGCCAGCAGTCGCGGGAGGGCTCCGGGAAATGAGCAGTTCTTC. Its protein product is CASSRGRAPGNEQFF. Variable domain in full (rest from reference TRBV25-1 and TRBJ2-1): EADIYQTPRYLVIGTGKKITLECSQTMGHDKMYWYQQDPGMELHLIHYSYGVNSTEKGDLSSESTVSRIRTEHFPLTLESARPSHTSQYLCASSRGRAPGNEQFFGPGTRLTVL.

This clonotype was found a few times. The chain uses TRBV7-9 and TRBJ2-3; D gene unclear. Germline CDR1 and CDR2: SEHNR and FQNEAQ (reference sequence). V was shortened by 3 bases and J by 0 bases, with 10 bases between the two germline ends. This CDR3 contains 15 residues. The CDR3 coding sequence is TGTGCCAGCAGCTTGAAGGGCCAGAGCACAGATACGCAGTATTTT. This sequence encodes CASSLKGQSTDTQYF. The full variable domain, its missing parts supplied by reference TRBV7-9 and TRBJ2-3, is DTGVSQNPRHKITKRGQNVTFRCDPISEHNRLYWYRQTLGQGPEFLTYFQNEAQLEKSRLLSDRFSAERPKGSFSTLEIQRTEQGDSAMYLCASSLKGQSTDTQYFGPGTRLTVL.

V gene TRBV10-1 combines with J gene TRBJ2-7; D unclear. Trimming left V 0 bases short and J 1 base short, with 10 bases between. Germline V CDR1 and CDR2: WNHNN, SYGVQD (reference sequence). The CDR3 loop spans 15 amino acids. The CDR3 here is CASSESPTGSYEQYF. DNA of the CDR3: TGCGCCAGCAGTGAGTCGCCCACTGGGTCCTACGAGCAGTACTTC.

The chain is built from TRBV20-1 and TRBJ2-2, with D tentatively TRBD2 (6 bases). Germline assignment: CDR1 DFQATT and CDR2 SNEGSKA (reference sequence). This CDR3 has 16 amino acids. V dropped 2 bases and J dropped 1 base, with 14 bases sitting between them. CDR3 region: CSARRTRRENTGELFF. The DNA of the CDR3 is TGCAGTGCTAGACGTACTAGGCGGGAGAACACCGGGGAGCTGTTTTTT.

J is TRBJ2-7 and V is TRBV20-1; D is unresolved. Trimming pared 0 bases from V and 3 bases from J, leaving 9 bases between. The germline gives CDR1 DFQATT, CDR2 SNEGSKA (reference sequence). The CDR3 is 13 residues long. The chain's CDR3 is CSARDLVGYEQYF. CDR3 in DNA: TGCAGTGCTAGAGATCTTGTAGGCTACGAGCAGTACTTC.

In its sample, this clonotype was seen a few times. The rearrangement uses TRBV9 and TRBJ1-2; 8 bases are a match to TRBD1. Germline CDR1 reads SGDLS; CDR2 reads YYNGEE. The V gene end was trimmed by 2 bases and the J gene end by 7 bases; junction bases not matched to a gene: 1. The CDR3 covers 12 residues. In DNA form, the CDR3 reads TGTGCCAGCAGCGTCGACAGGGGTGGCTACACCTTC. Its protein is CASSVDRGGYTF. Variable domain in full (rest from reference TRBV9 and TRBJ1-2): DSGVTQTPKHLITATGQRVTLRCSPRSGDLSVYWYQQSLDQGLQFLIQYYNGEERAKGNILERFSAQQFPDLHSELNLSSLELGDSALYFCASSVDRGGYTFGSGTRLTVV.

The CDR3: CATSRDLPGSVGELFF. Written as DNA, the CDR3 is TGTGCCACCAGCAGAGATCTGCCAGGTTCTGTCGGGGAGCTGTTTTTT. V usage is TRBV15 and J usage is TRBJ2-2; D unresolved. The ends were cut back, 0 bases at V and 7 bases at J, with 15 bases in the middle. CDR3 length equals 16 residues. Germline V gene sequence: CDR1 LNHNV, CDR2 YYDKDF (reference sequence).

The chain is built from TRBV4-3 and TRBJ2-3; D ambiguous. This CDR3 has 14 residues. V lost 1 base and J 5 bases, leaving 10 bases between the germline ends. Germline lookup yields CDR1 LGHNA and CDR2 YSLEER. In DNA form, the CDR3 reads TGCGCCAGCAGCCAAGCTGGTTGGGGAGATACGCAGTATTTT. Residues: CASSQAGWGDTQYF.

This sequence joins TRBV28 and TRBJ2-2; 8 bases align to TRBD1. This CDR3 is 17 amino acids long. V gave up 4 bases and J gave up 6 bases; unmatched junction bases: 13. Germline values: CDR1 MDHEN, CDR2 SYDVKM. The CDR3, as DNA: TGTGCCAGCAGTTGGACATCCGGGACAGGTCGGCCCGGGGAGCTGTTTTTT. This gives the protein CASSWTSGTGRPGELFF. The variable domain in full, completed from reference TRBV28 and TRBJ2-2, reads DVKVTQSSRYLVKRTGEKVFLECVQDMDHENMFWYRQDPGLGLRLIYFSYDVKMKEKGDIPEGYSVSREKKERFSLILESASTNQTSMYLCASSWTSGTGRPGELFFGEGSRLTVL.

The table lists this clonotype with a few counts. In DNA, the CDR3 is TGTGCCTGGAGTTTTGAGGGGGAAAAACTGTTTTTT. Protein product: CAWSFEGEKLFF. V is TRBV30 and J is TRBJ1-4; maybe TRBD1 (5 bases). Trimming cost V 2 bases and J 8 bases, with 9 bases left between them. Germline V CDR1 and CDR2: GTSNPN, SVGIG (reference sequence). The CDR3 covers 12 residues.

Here the CDR3 DNA reads TGTGCCAGCAGCGTAGGGGGCCTCGAAACAGATACGCAGTATTTT. Translating it yields CASSVGGLETDTQYF. This sequence joins TRBV9 and TRBJ2-3, with a weak D call TRBD1 (5 bases). The CDR3 spans 15 residues. Between the trimmed V and J ends, which lost 0 bases and 3 bases, there was a span of 11 bases. Germline lookup yields CDR1 SGDLS and CDR2 YYNGEE. Together with reference TRBV9 and TRBJ2-3, the CDR3 gives the full variable domain: DSGVTQTPKHLITATGQRVTLRCSPRSGDLSVYWYQQSLDQGLQFLIQYYNGEERAKGNILERFSAQQFPDLHSELNLSSLELGDSALYFCASSVGGLETDTQYFGPGTRLTVL.

This clonotype was counted many times. The DNA for the CDR3 is TGTGCCAGCAGCCATGGCGTTGGTGGGGCCAACGTCCTGACTTTC. It translates to CASSHGVGGANVLTF. The chain combines TRBV3-1 with TRBJ2-6, with D unclear. Looked up from germline, CDR1 is LGHDT and CDR2 is YNNKEL (reference sequence). Trimming stripped 3 bases from V and 3 bases from J, with 9 bases between. This CDR3 contains 15 residues.

The chain carries TRBV12-3 or TRBV12-4 and TRBJ2-5; no clear D. V was clipped by 6 bases and J by 0 bases, with 11 bases between them. CDR3 length: 14 residues. The CDR3 nucleotides are TGTGCCAGCAGCCCCGGACGGAACCAAGAGACCCAGTACTTC. Protein sequence: CASSPGRNQETQYF.